This T cell receptor beta chain was captured in a study of T-cell memory formation after mild COVID-19. TCRdb independently ran MiXCR on the 5' RACE reads; one entry per CDR3 protein. This table has about 340,000 distinct CDR3 sequences, more than 15% appearing once. The CDR3 has 15 residues. Germline CDR1 and CDR2: ENHRY and SYGVKD. Trimming took 4 bases from V and 0 from J, leaving 10 bases between them. Sequencing input: PBMCs or a T cell subset sorted from them (not recorded which). This chain connects TRBV10-3 to TRBJ1-3; no clear D gene. This clonotype was sampled from a man between 18 and 29 years old who had mild COVID-19 (a few samples of this study predate the infection). Cell type and time point are not known. The CDR3, as DNA: TGTGCCATCAGTGGGGAGGCGAGCTCTGGAAACACCATATATTTT. It encodes CAISGEASSGNTIYF.